This T cell receptor beta chain derives from a study of tumor-infiltrating lymphocytes in primary liver carcinoma. With respect to this clonotype: The antigen is undetermined. The junction and the germline gene differ at one end; a read error may be behind it.

Starting from around 510 ng of total RNA, TCR beta cDNA was produced with a primer in the constant region. Libraries for TCR beta were built through three nested multiplex PCR rounds, which together made up a slightly modified ARM-PCR procedure. For roughly 11 cycles apiece, the opening two PCR rounds ran with TRBV1-TRBV30 forward primers and a C-beta reverse primer. Each CDR3 protein gets one entry after TCRdb re-called the multiplex PCR reads with MiXCR. The table shows fewer than 350,000 distinct CDR3 sequences, with about 62% occurring only once. Extraction also yielded germline DNA, while blood RNA was obtained from unsorted whole blood. The CDR3 length is 16 residues. In germline, CDR1 is SGHNT, CDR2 YENEEA. General study results and limits: Tumor tissue displayed a significantly greater top-250-clone fraction than blood (p = 0.039).

The chain carries TRBV11-3 and TRBJ1-4, with 7 bases fitting TRBD1. Sequencing input: peripheral blood. The sequence derives from a man aged 35 to 55 with primary liver carcinoma and hepatitis B virus infection. The CDR3 DNA reads TGTGCCAGCAGCTTTTGGACAGGTGCAACCAATGAAAAAATGTTTTTT. Its translation: CASSFWTGATNEKMFF.